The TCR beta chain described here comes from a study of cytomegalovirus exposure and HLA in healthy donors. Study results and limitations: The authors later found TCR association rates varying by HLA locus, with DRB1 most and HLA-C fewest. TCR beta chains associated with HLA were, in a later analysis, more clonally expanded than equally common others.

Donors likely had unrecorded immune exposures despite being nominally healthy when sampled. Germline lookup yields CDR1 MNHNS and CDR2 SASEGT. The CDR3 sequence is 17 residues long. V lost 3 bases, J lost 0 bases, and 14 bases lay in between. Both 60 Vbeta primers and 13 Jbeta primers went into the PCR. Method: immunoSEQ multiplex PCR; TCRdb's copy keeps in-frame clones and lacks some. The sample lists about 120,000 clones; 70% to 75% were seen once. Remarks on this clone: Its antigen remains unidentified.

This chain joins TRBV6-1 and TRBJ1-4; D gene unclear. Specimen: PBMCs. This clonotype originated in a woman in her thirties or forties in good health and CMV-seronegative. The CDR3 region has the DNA TGTGCCAGCAGTGACGAGGGCTGGTTTGCAACTAATGAAAAACTGTTTTTT. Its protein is CASSDEGWFATNEKLFF.